This T cell receptor beta chain originates from a study of T cell responses to AZD1222 COVID-19 vaccine. Overall study results and limits: Seropositive AZD1222 recipients at baseline numbered only five to seven.

TCRdb keeps only in-frame clones here, not all; method: immunoSEQ multiplex PCR. The table shows around 78,000 clones, with 90% to 95% occurring only once. As concerns this clone: Its target is not known.

From germline, CDR1 is SEHNR and CDR2 FQNEAQ (reference sequence). Trimming pared 5 bases from V and 4 bases from J, leaving 15 bases between. The CDR3 has 15 amino acids. Sequenced here: peripheral blood, sampled on day 0 of MenACWY control vaccination. The chain recombines TRBV7-9 with TRBJ1-3, with D maybe TRBD1 (5 bases). The sequence came from an adult in good health. CDR3 loop: CASSAGRGGGNTIYF. The CDR3 DNA follows: TGTGCCAGCAGCGCCGGTCGTGGGGGAGGAAACACCATATATTTT.